The entry below describes one T cell receptor beta chain. The data originate from a study of OX40 agonist ivuxolimab in advanced cancers. In the study overall: In this trial design, patients received ivuxolimab intravenously at 0.01 to 10 mg/kg every 2 weeks.

CDR1 is SGHTA and CDR2 is FQGNSA in the germline V gene. The J segment lost 2 bases and the V segment lost 5 bases, leaving 6 bases of the junction unmatched. The CDR3 totals 15 residues. Libraries were prepared by immunoSEQ multiplex PCR; TCRdb keeps only in-frame clonotypes and omits some of them. The sample holds approximately 50,000 clones; 75% to 90% are singletons and the top ten take more than 13%. The chain couples TRBV7-2 to TRBJ2-3; 8 bases align to TRBD1. The source was CD4+ or CD8+ T cells sorted from blood, collected in a trial of the OX40 agonist ivuxolimab. This receptor was identified in an adult with an advanced solid tumor such as melanoma, head and neck, liver or kidney cancer. The CDR3 is CASSRQGTYTDTQYF. CDR3 nucleotide sequence: TGTGCCAGCAGCCGACAGGGGACCTACACAGATACGCAGTATTTT.